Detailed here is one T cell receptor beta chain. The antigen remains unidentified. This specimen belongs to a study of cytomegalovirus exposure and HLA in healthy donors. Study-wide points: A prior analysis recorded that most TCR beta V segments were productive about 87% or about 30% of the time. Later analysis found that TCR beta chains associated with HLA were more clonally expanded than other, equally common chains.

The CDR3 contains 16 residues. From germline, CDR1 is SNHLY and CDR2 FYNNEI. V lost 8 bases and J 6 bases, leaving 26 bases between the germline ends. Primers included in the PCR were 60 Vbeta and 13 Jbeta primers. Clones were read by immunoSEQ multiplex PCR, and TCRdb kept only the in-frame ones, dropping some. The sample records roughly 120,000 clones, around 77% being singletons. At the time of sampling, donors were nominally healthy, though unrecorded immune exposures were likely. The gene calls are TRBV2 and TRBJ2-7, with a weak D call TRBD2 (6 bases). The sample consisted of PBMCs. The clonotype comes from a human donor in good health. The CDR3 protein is CASALGAVAGLGEQYF. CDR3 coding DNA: TGTGCCAGCGCGCTAGGGGCCGTCGCGGGGCTAGGCGAGCAGTACTTC.